Listed below are T cell receptor beta chains from one sample, sequenced in a study of blood T cell repertoires in COVID-19. Assay: immunoSEQ multiplex PCR; the TCRdb copy retains only in-frame clones and omits some. The sample consists of 200,000 to 250,000 clones, 80% of them appearing once. Material for sequencing was peripheral blood. These receptors came from a woman in her seventies with acute or convalescent COVID-19. Each CDR3 is given with its conserved first and last residue. D genes are given only for firm matches. Size is omitted from some rows. Given values are once, few, many or a class for expanded clones.

len	v_gene	abundance	j_gene	d_gene	CDR3aa	CDR3nt
19	TRBV10-3	.	TRBJ2-7	TRBD2	CAISESMGLAGGPTYEQYF	TGTGCCATCAGTGAGTCGATGGGACTAGCGGGAGGGCCGACCTACGAGCAGTACTTC
14	TRBV28	.	TRBJ2-7	.	CASSPPIGTYEQYF	TGTGCCAGCAGTCCCCCCATCGGGACCTACGAGCAGTACTTC
13	TRBV29-1	.	TRBJ1-1	.	CSVGTGMNTEAFF	TGCAGCGTTGGCACGGGGATGAACACTGAAGCTTTCTTT
14	TRBV27	once	TRBJ1-2	TRBD1	CASSLRAGGYGYTF	TGTGCCAGCAGTTTGAGAGCAGGGGGCTATGGCTACACCTTC
14	TRBV28	.	TRBJ1-4	.	CASSPGLSGEKLFF	TGTGCCAGCAGCCCGGGACTGTCTGGAGAAAAACTGTTTTTT
14	TRBV18	few	TRBJ2-7	TRBD1	CASSQTGAAYEQYF	TGTGCCAGCTCACAAACAGGGGCTGCCTACGAGCAGTACTTC
12	TRBV28	.	TRBJ2-1	.	CASSSPRKEQFF	TGTGCCAGCAGTTCTCCTAGGAAGGAGCAGTTCTTC
17	TRBV7-8	.	TRBJ2-1	TRBD2	CASSHPVLAGERNEQFF	TGTGCCAGCAGCCACCCCGTACTAGCGGGAGAGCGTAATGAGCAGTTCTTC
15	TRBV28	.	TRBJ2-7	TRBD2	CASSFSSGRAYEQYF	TGTGCCAGCAGTTTTTCTAGCGGGAGGGCCTACGAGCAGTACTTC
14	TRBV25-1	.	TRBJ1-3	.	CASIGQNSGNTIYF	TGTGCCAGCATCGGACAGAACTCTGGAAACACCATATATTTT
15	TRBV27	.	TRBJ2-1	TRBD2	CASSFESGRGNEQFF	TGTGCCAGCAGTTTCGAAAGCGGGAGGGGCAATGAGCAGTTCTTC
15	TRBV28	.	TRBJ1-1	.	CASSITGYGVTEAFF	TGTGCCAGCAGTATCACAGGGTACGGGGTCACTGAAGCTTTCTTT
16	TRBV18	.	TRBJ2-2	TRBD2	CASSGLGGTNAGELFF	TGTGCCAGCTCAGGACTCGGGGGGACGAACGCCGGGGAGCTGTTTTTT
14	TRBV2	.	TRBJ2-1	.	CASIAFGSYNEQFF	TGTGCCAGCATTGCTTTCGGGAGCTACAATGAGCAGTTCTTC
14	TRBV5-1	many	TRBJ2-2	.	CASRRQANTGELFF	TGCGCCAGCAGGAGACAGGCCAACACCGGGGAGCTGTTTTTT
15	TRBV24-1	.	TRBJ2-7	TRBD1	CATSDSGTGAQEQYF	TGTGCCACCAGTGACTCCGGGACAGGGGCTCAGGAGCAGTACTTC
16	TRBV28	.	TRBJ2-5	TRBD1	CASSLWGTGDRETQYF	TGTGCCAGCAGTTTATGGGGGACAGGGGATAGAGAGACCCAGTACTTC
15	TRBV19	few	TRBJ1-2	TRBD1	CASNPGQGAYYGYTF	TGTGCCAGTAATCCCGGACAGGGGGCTTACTATGGCTACACCTTC
11	TRBV4-1	many	TRBJ1-2	.	CASSQGGGYTF	TGCGCCAGCAGCCAAGGCGGTGGCTACACCTTC
15	TRBV4-2	.	TRBJ2-2	.	CASSQAGRGTGELFF	TGTGCCAGCAGCCAAGCCGGGAGAGGCACCGGGGAGCTGTTTTTT
15	TRBV19	.	TRBJ1-1	TRBD1	CASSIPRGRATEAFF	TGTGCCAGTAGTATCCCCAGGGGGCGGGCGACTGAAGCTTTCTTT
13	TRBV28	.	TRBJ1-4	.	CASRTEFNEKLFF	TGTGCCAGCAGAACAGAATTTAATGAAAAACTGTTTTTT
14	TRBV5-4	.	TRBJ2-7	TRBD2	CASSLGLASYEQYF	TGTGCCAGCAGCTTGGGACTAGCATCCTACGAGCAGTACTTC
16	TRBV11-3	.	TRBJ2-3	.	CASSPSTRSSTDTQYF	TGTGCCAGCAGCCCTTCGACTAGGTCTAGCACAGATACGCAGTATTTT
13	TRBV2	.	TRBJ1-1	.	CASSVSRGTEAFF	TGTGCCAGCAGTGTGAGCAGGGGCACTGAAGCTTTCTTT